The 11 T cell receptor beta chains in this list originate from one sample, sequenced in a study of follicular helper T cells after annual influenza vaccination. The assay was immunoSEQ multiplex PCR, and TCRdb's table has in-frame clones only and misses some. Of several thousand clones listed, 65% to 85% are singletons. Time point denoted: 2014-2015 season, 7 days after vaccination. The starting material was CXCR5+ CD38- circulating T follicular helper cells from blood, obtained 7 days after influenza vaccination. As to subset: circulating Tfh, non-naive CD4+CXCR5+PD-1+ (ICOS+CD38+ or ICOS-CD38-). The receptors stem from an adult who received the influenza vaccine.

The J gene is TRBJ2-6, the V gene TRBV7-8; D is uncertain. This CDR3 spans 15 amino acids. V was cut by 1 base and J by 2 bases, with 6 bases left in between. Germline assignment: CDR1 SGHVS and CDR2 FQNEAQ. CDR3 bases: TGTGCCAGCAGCTTAGGCCTGGCTGGGGCCAACGTCCTGACTTTC. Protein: CASSLGLAGANVLTF.

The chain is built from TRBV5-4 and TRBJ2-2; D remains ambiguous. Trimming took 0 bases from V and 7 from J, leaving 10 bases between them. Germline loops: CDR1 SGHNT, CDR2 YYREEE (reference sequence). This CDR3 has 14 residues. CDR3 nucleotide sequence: TGTGCCAGCAGCTTGGACTCCTATGGCGGGGAGCTGTTTTTT. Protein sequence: CASSLDSYGGELFF.

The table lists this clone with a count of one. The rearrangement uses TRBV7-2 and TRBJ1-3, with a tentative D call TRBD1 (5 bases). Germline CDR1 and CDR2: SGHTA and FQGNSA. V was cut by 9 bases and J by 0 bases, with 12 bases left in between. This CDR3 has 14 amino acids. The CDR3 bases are TGTGCCAGTGGGGGGGGTGGCTCTGGAAACACCATATATTTT. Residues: CASGGGGSGNTIYF.

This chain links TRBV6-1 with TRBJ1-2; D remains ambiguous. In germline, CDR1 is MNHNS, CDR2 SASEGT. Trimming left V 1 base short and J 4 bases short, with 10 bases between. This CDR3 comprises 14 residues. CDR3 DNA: TGTGCCAGCAGTGAAGGGGTCGCTGGCTATGGCTACACCTTC. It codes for CASSEGVAGYGYTF.

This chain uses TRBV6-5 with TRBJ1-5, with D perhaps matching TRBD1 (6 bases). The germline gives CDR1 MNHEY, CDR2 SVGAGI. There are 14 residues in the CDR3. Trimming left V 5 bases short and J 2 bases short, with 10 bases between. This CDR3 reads CASSPRQGNQPQHF. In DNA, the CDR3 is TGTGCCAGCAGTCCTAGACAGGGCAATCAGCCCCAGCATTTT.

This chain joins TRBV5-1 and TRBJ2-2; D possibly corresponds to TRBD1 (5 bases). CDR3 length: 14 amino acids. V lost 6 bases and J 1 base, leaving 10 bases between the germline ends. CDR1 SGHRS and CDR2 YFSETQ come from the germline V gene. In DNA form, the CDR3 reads TGCGCCAGCACCGGGCAGGGGAACACCGGGGAGCTGTTTTTT. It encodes CASTGQGNTGELFF.

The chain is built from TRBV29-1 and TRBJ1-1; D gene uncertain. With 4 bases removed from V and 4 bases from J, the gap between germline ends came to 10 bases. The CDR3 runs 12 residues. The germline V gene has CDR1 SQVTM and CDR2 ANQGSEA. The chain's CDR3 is CSVVVGSTEAFF. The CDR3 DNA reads TGCAGCGTTGTCGTGGGGTCCACTGAAGCTTTCTTT.

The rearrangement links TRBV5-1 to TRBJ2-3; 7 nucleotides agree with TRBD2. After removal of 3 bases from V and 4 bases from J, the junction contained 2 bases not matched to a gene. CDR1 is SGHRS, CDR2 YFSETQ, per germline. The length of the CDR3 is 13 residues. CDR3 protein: CASSWTSPDTQYF. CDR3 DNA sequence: TGCGCCAGCAGCTGGACTAGTCCAGATACGCAGTATTTT.

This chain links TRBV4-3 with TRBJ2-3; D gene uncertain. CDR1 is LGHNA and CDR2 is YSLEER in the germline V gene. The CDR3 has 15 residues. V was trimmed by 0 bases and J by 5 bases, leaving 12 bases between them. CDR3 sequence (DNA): TGCGCCAGCAGCCAAGAGGCCCGGCCTAAAGATACGCAGTATTTT. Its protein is CASSQEARPKDTQYF.

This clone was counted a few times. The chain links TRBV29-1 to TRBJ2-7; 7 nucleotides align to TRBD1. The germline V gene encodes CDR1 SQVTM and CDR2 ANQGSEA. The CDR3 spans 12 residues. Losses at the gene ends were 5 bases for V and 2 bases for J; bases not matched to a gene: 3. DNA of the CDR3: TGCAGCGTTTCGGGACAGACCTACGAGCAGTACTTC. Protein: CSVSGQTYEQYF.

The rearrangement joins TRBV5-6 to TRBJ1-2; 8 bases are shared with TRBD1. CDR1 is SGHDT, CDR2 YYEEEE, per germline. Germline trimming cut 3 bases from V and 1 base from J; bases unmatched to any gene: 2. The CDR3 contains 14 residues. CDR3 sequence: CASSWTGINYGYTF. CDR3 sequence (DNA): TGTGCCAGCAGCTGGACAGGGATTAACTATGGCTACACCTTC.